The 18 T cell receptor beta chains listed next were all sequenced from one sample in a study of beta chain features in type 1 diabetes. Expressed TCRB transcripts were sequenced because the entire RNA isolate underwent reverse transcription. TCRdb's table, derived via immunoSEQ multiplex PCR, lists solely in-frame clones and lacks some. The sample yields 70,000 to 90,000 clones, roughly 31% seen once. Sequenced sample: stem cell memory CD4+ T cells from blood. The receptors derive from a young woman in good health.

The chain combines TRBV7-3 with TRBJ2-3; 11 nucleotides agree with TRBD2. Germline V lookup: CDR1 SGHTA, CDR2 FQGTGA. CDR3 length: 18 amino acids. V shed 0 bases and J 1 base; nucleotides not matched to a gene: 6. The CDR3 sequence: CASSLTITGLAGTDTQYF. The CDR3 DNA reads as TGTGCCAGCAGCTTAACTATAACGGGACTAGCGGGCACAGATACGCAGTATTTT. Variable domain in full (rest from reference TRBV7-3 and TRBJ2-3): GAGVSQTPSNKVTEKGKYVELRCDPISGHTALYWYRQSLGQGPEFLIYFQGTGAADDSGLPNDRFFAVRPEGSVSTLKIQRTERGDSAVYLCASSLTITGLAGTDTQYFGPGTRLTVL.

Written as DNA, the CDR3 is TGCGCCAGCAGCTTGTCGGGAGGAACCTACGAGCAGTACTTC. Amino acids: CASSLSGGTYEQYF. The genes are TRBV5-1 and TRBJ2-7, with 7 bases fitting TRBD2. V lost 1 base, J lost 2 bases, and 3 bases stayed unmatched. The CDR3 contains 14 residues. Germline V gene lookup returns CDR1 SGHRS and CDR2 YFSETQ.

The chain joins TRBV5-1 to TRBJ1-2; D may be TRBD1 (6 bases). V lost 5 bases to trimming and J lost 5 bases, with 19 bases between them. CDR1 and CDR2 (germline): SGHRS, YFSETQ. The CDR3 spans 15 residues. Here the CDR3 reads CASRTSTGTIYGYTF. The CDR3 DNA reads as TGCGCCAGCAGAACCTCCACAGGGACAATATATGGCTACACCTTC.

V is TRBV30 and J is TRBJ1-1; no reliable D call. CDR3 size: 11 residues. Trimming took 3 bases from V and 8 from J, leaving 10 bases between them. Germline assignment: CDR1 GTSNPN and CDR2 SVGIG (reference sequence). CDR3: CAWRVGREAFF. The DNA of the CDR3 is TGTGCCTGGAGAGTAGGCAGGGAAGCTTTCTTT.

Turning to this clone: This same CDR3 is encoded by further DNA sequences in the sample. V gene TRBV5-1 combines with J gene TRBJ2-3; D not resolved. The CDR3 has 13 amino acids. Deletions cut 1 base from V and 2 bases from J, with 5 bases between. Germline CDR1 and CDR2: SGHRS and YFSETQ. The CDR3 spells CASSLWLTDTQYF. The DNA for the CDR3 is TGCGCCAGCAGCTTGTGGCTCACAGATACGCAGTATTTT.

This clone appeared a few times. DNA for the CDR3: TGTGCCAGTAGTAGACAGGGCGCTGAAGCTTTCTTT. Its translation: CASSRQGAEAFF. This chain uses TRBV19 with TRBJ1-1; 7 bases are a match to TRBD1. Germline lookup yields CDR1 LNHDA and CDR2 SQIVND (reference sequence). Trimming at V came to 4 bases and at J to 6 bases, leaving 2 bases not matched to a gene. This CDR3 comprises 12 residues.

This chain joins TRBV5-4 and TRBJ1-1; 10 bases are shared with TRBD1. V was pared by 4 bases and J by 5 bases, with 8 bases of the junction left unmatched. Germline assignment: CDR1 SGHNT and CDR2 YYREEE (reference sequence). The CDR3 loop spans 15 amino acids. The CDR3 region is CASSKWTGGRTEAFF. The CDR3, as DNA: TGTGCCAGCAGCAAATGGACAGGGGGGAGGACTGAAGCTTTCTTT.

The V call is TRBV11-1, the J call TRBJ1-1; 8 nucleotides align to TRBD1. CDR3 size: 13 residues. The germline V gene encodes CDR1 SGHAT and CDR2 FQDESV (reference sequence). Trimming cost V 4 bases and J 5 bases; bases outside gene matches: 3. The CDR3 coding sequence is TGTGCCAGCAGCTCACAGGGGGGGACTGAAGCTTTCTTT. It translates to CASSSQGGTEAFF.

CDR3 DNA sequence: TGTGCCAGCAGTGAGCCCCTTAGTGGGGCGAGCTACACCTTC. Translation gives CASSEPLSGASYTF. V is TRBV25-1 and J is TRBJ1-2; tentative D call: TRBD1 (5 bases). Germline V gene sequence: CDR1 MGHDK, CDR2 SYGVNS. The CDR3 consists of 14 residues. The V end lost 3 bases, the J end lost 9 bases, and 17 bases lay between the germline ends.

V and J are TRBV18 and TRBJ2-2; tentative D call: TRBD2 (6 bases). Trimming shortened V by 1 base and J by 1 base, and 10 bases separated the two germline ends. CDR1 and CDR2 (germline): KGHSH, LQKENI. The CDR3 consists of 16 residues. DNA of the CDR3: TGTGCCAGCTCACCACGGCGCGGGGTGAACACCGGGGAGCTGTTTTTT. This gives the protein CASSPRRGVNTGELFF.

The V gene is TRBV2, the J gene TRBJ1-2, with TRBD1 matching 8 bases. The CDR3 is 14 residues long. Germline V gene data show CDR1 as SNHLY and CDR2 as FYNNEI. Trimming removed 6 bases from V and 4 bases from J; junction bases left unmatched: 7. CDR3 DNA sequence: TGTGCCAGCAGCATGGACAGGGAAACCTATGGCTACACCTTC. Its protein is CASSMDRETYGYTF.

This rearrangement joins TRBV5-6 to TRBJ1-2; possible D gene TRBD1, 5 bases. The germline V and J ends were trimmed by 4 bases and 1 base, with 8 bases remaining between them. Germline V gene data show CDR1 as SGHDT and CDR2 as YYEEEE. This CDR3 contains 13 residues. This CDR3 is CASSPDNNYGYTF. The CDR3 coding sequence is TGTGCCAGCAGCCCGGACAATAACTATGGCTACACCTTC.

The chain combines TRBV5-4 with TRBJ2-1; 10 bases are a match to TRBD2. The germline V gene encodes CDR1 SGHNT and CDR2 YYREEE (reference sequence). Trimming took 4 bases from V and 4 from J; bases not matched to a gene: 5. This CDR3 region has 15 residues. The CDR3 region is CASSQSSGSYNEQFF. The CDR3 DNA reads TGTGCCAGCAGCCAATCTAGCGGGAGTTACAATGAGCAGTTCTTC. Full variable domain (remainder filled in from reference TRBV5-4 and TRBJ2-1): ETGVTQSPTHLIKTRGQQVTLRCSSQSGHNTVSWYQQALGQGPQFIFQYYREEENGRGNFPPRFSGLQFPNYSSELNVNALELDDSALYLCASSQSSGSYNEQFFGPGTRLTVL.

V is TRBV1 and J is TRBJ2-3; the D call of TRBD2 is as the table states it, not checked on the DNA. TRBV1 constitutes a pseudogene. There are 21 residues in the CDR3. CDR3 sequence reads: CTSSQEGLAGGKRPFTDTQYF. The CDR3 nucleotides are TGCACCAGCAGCCAAGAGGGACTAGCGGGAGGGAAGAGACCCTTCACAGATACGCAGTATTTT.

The chain employs TRBV5-6 and TRBJ1-2; 7 bases fit TRBD1. The CDR3 contains 14 residues. Trimming took 2 bases from V and 8 from J; bases not matched to a gene: 9. Germline assignment: CDR1 SGHDT and CDR2 YYEEEE. In nucleotides, the CDR3 is TGTGCCAGCAGCTTCCGGGGTGTAGGGGGCGGCTACACCTTC. Translation gives CASSFRGVGGGYTF.

The chain employs TRBV7-2 and TRBJ2-7; TRBD1 is a possible D gene (6 bases). V was shortened by 4 bases and J by 0 bases, with 10 bases between the two germline ends. This CDR3 spans 14 amino acids. Germline assignment: CDR1 SGHTA and CDR2 FQGNSA. CDR3: CASSYTGSSYEQYF. CDR3 bases: TGTGCCAGCAGCTACACAGGGTCCTCCTACGAGCAGTACTTC.

V usage is TRBV5-4 and J usage is TRBJ2-5; 11 bases align to TRBD2. The CDR3 totals 15 residues. The J segment lost 5 bases and the V segment lost 4 bases, leaving 7 bases of the junction unmatched. From germline, CDR1 is SGHNT and CDR2 YYREEE (reference sequence). The DNA for the CDR3 is TGTGCCAGCAGCGGCGGGACTAGCGGTGGGGAGACCCAGTACTTC. Translating gives CASSGGTSGGETQYF.

V and J are TRBV6-1 and TRBJ1-2; the match to TRBD1 covers 9 bases. Unmatched junction bases numbered 5, after V lost 6 bases and J lost 3 bases. Germline V gene lookup returns CDR1 MNHNS and CDR2 SASEGT. The CDR3 sequence is 14 residues long. The CDR3: CASRTQGADYGYTF. Written as DNA, the CDR3 is TGTGCCAGCAGAACACAGGGGGCGGACTATGGCTACACCTTC.